This entry concerns a single TCR beta chain. Its antigen remains unidentified. A second PCR of about 7 to 11 cycles used a sample-barcoded 5' primer and a J-beta primer mix. Every cDNA molecule bore a tag from a template-switch adaptor containing 12 random nucleotides. From the 5' RACE reads, TCRdb called clonotypes with MiXCR, one entry per CDR3 protein. This table has about 1.8 million distinct CDR3 sequences, 40% to 55% appearing once. This entry belongs to a study of blood T cells in healthy people across ages. Findings and limits, study-wide: Aged donors had fewer naive CD4+ cells and lower diversity than long-lived donors.

V was pared by 6 bases and J by 2 bases, with 17 bases between. This CDR3 spans 15 amino acids. Germline V gives CDR1 ENHRY, CDR2 SYGVKD. There were healthy Caucasian individuals from Russia, aged roughly 6 to 100, serving as donors. This TCR was recovered from a woman aged 40 to 50 in good health. The rearrangement uses TRBV10-3 and TRBJ2-7; D could derive from TRBD1 or TRBD2 (6 bases each). The sequencing input was blood. CDR3 loop: CAISAADRTTYEQYF. The CDR3 nucleotides read TGTGCCATCAGCGCTGCCGACAGGACTACCTACGAGCAGTACTTC.